A selection of T cell receptor beta chains follows, all from one sample in a study of blood T cell repertoires in COVID-19. The repertoire was sequenced with immunoSEQ multiplex PCR; TCRdb's copy has only in-frame clones and lacks some. This sample has 120,000 or so clones, with roughly nine tenths found just once. Source material: peripheral blood. The receptors were sampled from a man in his 70s who had recovered from COVID-19. The CDR3 runs from the conserved cysteine through the conserved F or W. The D gene is left open where the match is weak. A clone size is listed for some rows: how often the clone was seen (once, few, many), or a class if it is expanded.

CDR3nt	CDR3aa	len	v_gene	j_gene	d_gene	abundance
TGTGCCAGCAGCTTGGGGGGCAGGCAGAACACTGAAGCTTTCTTT	CASSLGGRQNTEAFF	15	TRBV5-4	TRBJ1-1	-	once
TGCGCCAGCAGCTTGGACGGAGAGACCCAGTACTTC	CASSLDGETQYF	12	TRBV5-1	TRBJ2-5	-	-
TGTGCCAGCAGCGCCGACAGGGGAGAGACCCAGTACTTC	CASSADRGETQYF	13	TRBV7-2	TRBJ2-5	TRBD1	-
TGTGCCAGCAGCCAAGATGGACAGTCCTACGAGCAGTACTTC	CASSQDGQSYEQYF	14	TRBV4-2	TRBJ2-7	-	-
TGTGCCAGCAGCATCGGGACTTCTCGCACAGATACGCAGTATTTT	CASSIGTSRTDTQYF	15	TRBV3-1/TRBV3-2	TRBJ2-3	-	-
TGTGCCAGCAGCCAAGATTCTAGGGGGAAGCAGTACTTC	CASSQDSRGKQYF	13	TRBV3-1/TRBV3-2	TRBJ2-7	-	few
TGTGCCAGCAGTCCAGGGGCGGTCGGCAATCAGCCCCAGCATTTT	CASSPGAVGNQPQHF	15	TRBV6-4	TRBJ1-5	-	-
TGTGCCAGTAGTATAGTAGCGGGGGAAATCGCTGAAGCTTTCTTT	CASSIVAGEIAEAFF	15	TRBV19	TRBJ1-1	-	-
TGTGCCAGCAGGTCGGGACAGAGGTATGGCTACACCTTC	CASRSGQRYGYTF	13	TRBV12-3/TRBV12-4	TRBJ1-2	TRBD1	-
TGTGCCAGCAGCCAAATTTCCGGGAGGGCTGGAAACACCATATATTTT	CASSQISGRAGNTIYF	16	TRBV4-2	TRBJ1-3	-	-
TGCGCCAGCAGCGTGGGACTAGCGGGAGTAGAGGAGCAGTTCTTC	CASSVGLAGVEEQFF	15	TRBV5-1	TRBJ2-1	TRBD2	-
TGCGCCAGCAGCCGTCGGGACAGCACCACCGGGGAGCTGTTTTTT	CASSRRDSTTGELFF	15	TRBV5-1	TRBJ2-2	TRBD1	-
TGCGCCAGCAGCACCGCAGGGATCTCTGGGGCCAACGTCCTGACTTTC	CASSTAGISGANVLTF	16	TRBV5-1	TRBJ2-6	-	-
TGTGCCAGCAGGGAACAGGGGAACGGGAATTCACCCCTCCACTTT	CASREQGNGNSPLHF	15	TRBV2	TRBJ1-6	TRBD1	once
TGTGCCAGCAGCCAGAGAGGGGGCCCCGGGGAGCTGTTTTTT	CASSQRGGPGELFF	14	TRBV11-2	TRBJ2-2	TRBD1	-
TGTGCCACCAGTGACCAAGTTCACTCGGGGAGCACAGATACGCAGTATTTT	CATSDQVHSGSTDTQYF	17	TRBV24-1	TRBJ2-3	-	once
TGTGCCAGCAGCTTTGTATATACGCAGTATTTT	CASSFVYTQYF	11	TRBV7-8	TRBJ2-3	-	-
TGTGCCAGCAGTGCCGGGACAGCCATTCAAGAGACCCAGTACTTC	CASSAGTAIQETQYF	15	TRBV7-9	TRBJ2-5	TRBD1	once
TGTGCCAGCACCCTCCAGGGTGGCTACACCTTC	CASTLQGGYTF	11	TRBV6-4	TRBJ1-2	-	-
TGTGCCAGCAGTGAAGCAGAGAGCAATCAGCCCCAGCATTTT	CASSEAESNQPQHF	14	TRBV2	TRBJ1-5	-	-
TGTGCCAGCAGCTTAGACTTGTTTCGGGACAGGGCCCATGGCTACACCTTC	CASSLDLFRDRAHGYTF	17	TRBV11-2	TRBJ1-2	TRBD1	-
TGTGCCAGCAGCTGGCTCGGTTGGACAGCGAACACCGGGGAGCTGTTTTTT	CASSWLGWTANTGELFF	17	TRBV3-1/TRBV3-2	TRBJ2-2	-	few
TGTGCCAGCAGTGAAGTCTCAGATACGCAGTATTTT	CASSEVSDTQYF	12	TRBV2	TRBJ2-3	-	few
TGTGCCAGCAGCCTCCCGGGGACAGATACGCAGTATTTT	CASSLPGTDTQYF	13	TRBV5-4	TRBJ2-3	-	-
TGTGCCAGCAGCCGCAGCGGGAGTAGGCAGCCGACGCAGTATTTT	CASSRSGSRQPTQYF	15	TRBV3-1/TRBV3-2	TRBJ2-3	TRBD2	-
TGTGCCAGCAGCTTAGTAATTAGCGGGAACTACGAGCAGTACTTC	CASSLVISGNYEQYF	15	TRBV7-8	TRBJ2-7	TRBD2	-
TGTGCCACCAGTGACCCAGCGGGAGCTGGAGTTGAGCAGTTCTTC	CATSDPAGAGVEQFF	15	TRBV24-1	TRBJ2-1	TRBD2	few
TGTGCCAGCAGCCCTCAGGGGATCACTGAAGCTTTCTTT	CASSPQGITEAFF	13	TRBV9	TRBJ1-1	-	-
TGTGCCGTAGGAGGGCCCGGAAACACCATATATTTT	CAVGGPGNTIYF	12	TRBV10-3	TRBJ1-3	-	-
TGTGCCAGCAGCTTGGGTAGCGGGGGTACCGGGGAGCTGTTTTTT	CASSLGSGGTGELFF	15	TRBV7-8	TRBJ2-2	TRBD2	-
TGTGCCAGCTCACCAGGGACAGGGATCGACGGCTACACCTTC	CASSPGTGIDGYTF	14	TRBV18	TRBJ1-2	TRBD1	once
TGCGCCAGCAGCTTGTCCGTGACGACATCTGGCTACACCTTC	CASSLSVTTSGYTF	14	TRBV5-1	TRBJ1-2	-	-
TGTGCCAGCCTAGACTCAAACACTGAAGCTTTCTTT	CASLDSNTEAFF	12	TRBV27	TRBJ1-1	-	-
TGCGCCAGCAGCATAGGACAGGCGGCAGATACGCAGTATTTT	CASSIGQAADTQYF	14	TRBV5-1	TRBJ2-3	TRBD1	-
TGTGCCAGCAGTGTCCGACAGGGTGAGCAGTTCTTC	CASSVRQGEQFF	12	TRBV2	TRBJ2-1	TRBD1	-
TGTGCCAGCAGCTCATTCGAACCCGACAGGGGGCCCCAAGAGACCCAGTACTTC	CASSSFEPDRGPQETQYF	18	TRBV5-6	TRBJ2-5	TRBD1	-
TGCAGCGTTGTATTCTCAGGCTACGAGCAGTACTTC	CSVVFSGYEQYF	12	TRBV29-1	TRBJ2-7	-	-